These 15 T cell receptor beta chains were all obtained from the same sample, sequenced in a study of cytomegalovirus exposure and HLA in healthy donors. The PCR was carried out with 60 Vbeta primers and 13 Jbeta primers. Some clones are missing from TCRdb's copy, which holds only in-frame ones; the method was immunoSEQ multiplex PCR. The table has roughly 80,000 clones, more than 65% seen once; the top ten hold 12%. The material sequenced was PBMCs. The receptors derive from a male donor in good health and CMV-seropositive.

The CDR3, as DNA: TGTGCCAGCAAAATAGCGGCCTCCTACGAGCAGTACTTC. It codes for CASKIAASYEQYF. The chain carries TRBV2 and TRBJ2-7; TRBD2 might be the D (6 bases). With 7 bases removed from V and 0 bases from J, the gap between germline ends came to 10 bases. Germline V lookup: CDR1 SNHLY, CDR2 FYNNEI. This CDR3 is 13 amino acids long.

The V call is TRBV7-9, the J call TRBJ2-1, with TRBD2 as a possible D gene (5 bases). V lost 5 bases to trimming and J lost 8 bases, with 16 bases between them. Germline V gives CDR1 SEHNR, CDR2 FQNEAQ (reference sequence). The CDR3 contains 14 residues. DNA for the CDR3: TGTGCCAGCAGCCCTGGTCGGGCCGGGGATGAGCAGTTCTTC. Its protein is CASSPGRAGDEQFF.

The rearrangement joins TRBV27 to TRBJ2-1, with TRBD1 identical over 7 bases. Germline V lookup: CDR1 MNHEY, CDR2 SMNVEV (reference sequence). The CDR3 has 15 residues. Trimming cost V 3 bases and J 3 bases; bases outside gene matches: 5. As DNA, the CDR3 is TGTGCCAGCAGTTTCCGGGACAGAATCTACAATGAGCAGTTCTTC. Translation: CASSFRDRIYNEQFF.

The chain combines TRBV7-3 with TRBJ2-7, with 11 bases aligning to TRBD1. V gave up 7 bases and J gave up 4 bases; unmatched junction bases: 21. From germline, CDR1 is SGHTA and CDR2 FQGTGA. The CDR3 contains 19 residues. CDR3 sequence (DNA): TGTGCCAGCACCCCCCCCCTGGACAGGGGGCCCTCAGCTTCGTACGAGCAGTACTTC. It yields the protein CASTPPLDRGPSASYEQYF.

The CDR3 DNA sequence: TGTGCCAGCAGCGTGGGACAGGGGTACGAGCAGTACTTC. Encoded protein: CASSVGQGYEQYF. V usage is TRBV11-2 and J usage is TRBJ2-7; 10 bases line up with TRBD1. Trimming cost V 5 bases and J 4 bases; bases outside gene matches: 2. The CDR3 totals 13 residues. Per germline, CDR1 SGHAT and CDR2 FQNNGV.

The V gene is TRBV7-9, the J gene TRBJ2-3; TRBD1 aligns across 7 bases. The germline V gene has CDR1 SEHNR and CDR2 FQNEAQ (reference sequence). The CDR3 is made up of 14 amino acids. With 11 bases clipped from V and 6 bases from J, the junction kept 14 bases outside the gene matches. CDR3 sequence: CAGAGTARTDTQYF. CDR3 bases: TGTGCCGGAGCAGGGACAGCAAGGACTGATACGCAGTATTTT.

V gene TRBV14 combines with J gene TRBJ2-7; 10 positions match TRBD1. The ends lost 0 bases at V and 0 bases at J; junction bases unmatched: 2. Germline-derived CDR1 and CDR2 are SGHDN and FVKESK. The CDR3 spans 16 residues. The CDR3 coding sequence is TGTGCCAGCAGCCAAGATTGGGACAGGGGCTCCTACGAGCAGTACTTC. Encoded protein: CASSQDWDRGSYEQYF.

The V call is TRBV27, the J call TRBJ2-6; D remains unclear. This CDR3 contains 17 residues. Deletions cut 5 bases from V and 0 bases from J, with 14 bases between. Germline V lookup: CDR1 MNHEY, CDR2 SMNVEV (reference sequence). CDR3 region: CASSASETVSGANVLTF. The CDR3 DNA is TGTGCCAGCAGTGCCTCAGAAACCGTCTCTGGGGCCAACGTCCTGACTTTC.

The chain employs TRBV2 and TRBJ1-5; the D is unclear. The CDR3 contains 14 residues. Deletions cut 3 bases from V and 0 bases from J, with 6 bases between. CDR1 is SNHLY, CDR2 FYNNEI, per germline. The CDR3 reads CASSESYSNQPQHF. CDR3 nucleotides: TGTGCCAGCAGTGAGAGCTATAGCAATCAGCCCCAGCATTTT.

The chain recombines TRBV5-1 with TRBJ2-1, with D perhaps TRBD2 (6 bases). Germline assignment: CDR1 SGHRS and CDR2 YFSETQ. CDR3 length: 14 amino acids. Trimming pared 2 bases from V and 6 bases from J, leaving 12 bases between. DNA for the CDR3: TGCGCCAGCAGCTTAGGGACTCCCGCCAATGAGCAGTTCTTC. This gives the protein CASSLGTPANEQFF.

The V call is TRBV7-8, the J call TRBJ1-4; 7 nucleotides align to TRBD1. CDR3 length: 17 amino acids. Germline trimming cut 5 bases from V and 3 bases from J; bases unmatched to any gene: 12. In germline, CDR1 is SGHVS, CDR2 FQNEAQ. CDR3 nucleotides: TGTGCCAGCAGCGAACAGTTACCCGGGACAGCTAATGAAAAACTGTTTTTT. It yields the protein CASSEQLPGTANEKLFF.

V is TRBV4-1 and J is TRBJ2-2, with TRBD1 matching over 8 bases. Trimming took 1 base from V and 4 from J; bases not matched to a gene: 2. CDR3 size: 15 residues. The germline V gene encodes CDR1 MGHRA and CDR2 YSYEKL. This chain's CDR3 is CASSQGQGSTGELFF. In nucleotides, the CDR3 is TGCGCCAGCAGCCAAGGACAGGGGAGCACCGGGGAGCTGTTTTTT.

This clone was found once. DNA for the CDR3: TGTGCCATGGGGGACTACTATGGCTACACCTTC. Translated, it gives CAMGDYYGYTF. This chain uses TRBV30 with TRBJ1-2; D possibly corresponds to TRBD1 (5 bases). CDR1 is GTSNPN and CDR2 is SVGIG in the germline V gene (reference sequence). The CDR3 contains 11 residues. The V gene lost 8 bases and the J gene lost 3 bases, with 10 bases spanning the gap.

The gene calls are TRBV29-1 and TRBJ2-2, with 8 nucleotides matching TRBD1. V was clipped by 5 bases and J by 5 bases; unmatched bases: 7. The CDR3 is 14 residues long. Germline V lookup: CDR1 SQVTM, CDR2 ANQGSEA. The CDR3 DNA is TGCAGCGTTACCCCTGGGACAGGTACCGGGGAGCTGTTTTTT. It encodes CSVTPGTGTGELFF.

CDR3 residues: CASSLLGGTNTGELFF. DNA for the CDR3: TGTGCCAGCAGCTTATTAGGCGGAACGAACACCGGGGAGCTGTTTTTT. The chain combines TRBV7-8 with TRBJ2-2, with D unclear. The CDR3 is 16 amino acids. V shed 2 bases and J shed 0 bases, with 10 bases lying between them. Per the germline V gene, CDR1 is SGHVS and CDR2 is FQNEAQ. The full variable domain, in which reference TRBV7-8 and TRBJ2-2 provide the parts outside the CDR3, is GAGVSQSPRYKVAKRGQDVALRCDPISGHVSLFWYQQALGQGPEFLTYFQNEAQLDKSGLPSDRFFAERPEGSVSTLKIQRTQQEDSAVYLCASSLLGGTNTGELFFGEGSRLTVL.